The subject of this entry is one TCR beta chain. The sample is drawn from a study of cytomegalovirus exposure and HLA in healthy donors. Study details: Early released data comprised some 85 million unique TCRs from HLA-typed donors.

J gave up 0 bases and V 4 bases, and 6 bases lay outside the gene matches. Germline V gene sequence: CDR1 MNHEY, CDR2 SVGAGI. The CDR3 sequence is 16 residues long. As for the donors, each was a healthy bone marrow donor. A multiplex PCR was run with 60 Vbeta primers and 13 Jbeta primers. Clones were read by immunoSEQ multiplex PCR, and TCRdb kept only the in-frame ones, dropping some. The profile covers approximately 220,000 clones, with less than 85% appearing a single time and around 0.63% taken by the ten largest. This receptor was identified in a man aged 18 to 30 in good health and CMV-seronegative. The chain uses TRBV6-5 and TRBJ2-3; 8 nucleotides agree with TRBD2. The sequenced material came from PBMCs. CDR3 amino acids: CASSSLERESTDTQYF. Here the CDR3 DNA reads TGTGCCAGCAGTTCTCTGGAGCGGGAGAGCACAGATACGCAGTATTTT.